This T cell receptor beta chain was sequenced in a study of long-term antiretroviral therapy in people with HIV (dated by TCRdb to between 2021 and 2024). For the study in its entirety: The earliest samples were collected roughly a decade before the 2015 WHO recommendation for immediate ART, at a time when ART was usually postponed until CD4 counts fell. A retrospective serial study tested whether ART initiation and durable HIV suppression were associated with changes in peripheral blood TRB repertoire composition and diversity. From 25 to 30 adults with confirmed HIV infection, the cohort provided under 200 cryopreserved PBMC samples, gathered serially across a mean of about six years (range 1-12). Among the roughly 30 participants with HIV, more than ten were female. No cross-contamination during QIAcube processing turned up in test extractions that ran a monoclonal T-cell line alongside 33 polyclonal samples.

Sequencing of the TRB variable region was done with the immunoSEQ hsTCRB v3.0 assay at survey level resolution. A depth of about 35,000-50,000 T-cell genomes per sample was targeted for TRB sequencing. Pooled TRB libraries were sequenced on an Illumina MiSeq with a v3 150-cycle kit. The published analysis was carried out like this. Repertoire analysis was run in R within a reproducible Nextflow workflow that covered QC, data transformation and analysis. LymphoSeq2, an R package for exploring AIRR-Seq data, was used to implement custom analyses. A few samples that produced fewer than 5000 total TRB sequences were removed, so 190 or so HIV repertoires were analyzed. Among the 180 to 200 retained HIV repertoires, approximately 61 were collected before ART initiation and roughly 130 after ART initiation. Each repertoire was downsampled to 5000 TRB nucleotide sequences, and summary statistics were averaged across 100 downsampling iterations. TRB sequences were retained for analysis only if CDR3 regions of at least seven amino acids were present. Diversity was assessed using a clonality score derived from Shannon entropy and using the Gini coefficient. Repertoire networks linked the top 5000 CDR3 amino acid sequences whenever two sequences differed by an edit distance of one. For TRB CDR3 amino acid sequences, antigen specificity groups and MHC restriction were predicted with GLIPH2. To flag known CMV, EBV, HIV or tissue antigen associations, CDR3 amino acid sequences were matched against VDJdb and McPAS-TCR. Pre-ART, post-ART and control groups were compared with Wilcoxon signed-rank tests and Holm-Bonferroni correction. TCRdb mirrors the immuneACCESS table, restricted to in-frame sequences. Some clones are absent from its copies; in checked studies, under half trace to an unresolved V gene, and the reason for the others is unknown. The DNA was the basis for D and trimming; V, J and clone size are from that table. Within this sample are more than 25,000 clones, with roughly 80% of them counted one time only. The top ten constitute around 8.2% of the sample.

Inclusion was restricted to participants for whom at least one PBMC sample before ART initiation and at least two post-ART samples were available. Every participant with HIV received treatment in the United States of America. Before DNA extraction, cryopreserved samples containing about 1-11 million PBMC were thawed and washed. At the time of the earliest PBMC sample for each participant with HIV, ages ranged from about 20 to 54 years. Each participant contributed PBMC samples from 1-4 timepoints before ART initiation and 2-8 timepoints after ART initiation, with a median of 7 samples. Serial HIV viral load, CD4+ T-cell count, ART history and demographic data were obtained for every participant. Genomic DNA was extracted from unsorted PBMC with a Qiagen kit on a QIAcube, with processing performed in batches of 12 samples. Its CDR3 holds 14 amino acids, cysteine through phenylalanine. This entry keeps only the CDR3 DNA: 42 bases, framed from base 1. V and J lose 0 bases and 1 base, and a span of 6 bases separates them. Based on the germline V gene, the CDR1 and CDR2 sequences are MNHEY and SVGAGI.

Concerning this clone itself: It lacks a known antigen. Base quality data are lacking; no much larger clone is found one base away.

Overall results and qualifications from the work: Inferences about post-ART repertoire changes are limited because no data were available on ART adherence, viral resistance or therapy changes. HIV repertoires had narrower CDR3 length ranges than controls, and the network structure suggested an antigen-experienced repertoire that shifted only slightly toward naive after ART. Because pre-ART samples had limited cell numbers, unsorted PBMC were profiled rather than sorted CD4+ and CD8+ T cells. The repertoire was dominated across all time points by expanded TRB clones identified before ART initiation, although this dominance was seen to fluctuate and to decrease in many PLHIV after ART. Owing to limited PBMC availability, only the TCR beta chain was sequenced, without alpha chain pairing. Starting ART was linked to a significant rise in TRB diversity, yet even after long-term ART the diversity remained significantly lower than in transplant donor controls. The samples were dated from about 2004 to 2017, and the ART regimens that were used may be less effective than current ART regimens.

The specimen comprised unsorted PBMCs, sampled 3 years after starting antiretroviral therapy. The source of this sequence is a man aged 40-50 years with HIV. The sequence joins TRBV6-5 to TRBJ1-1; possibly the D gene is TRBD1, per 5 matching bases. The base sequence is TGTGCCAGCAGTTACTCCACAGGGAACACTGAAGCTTTCTTT. This gives the protein CASSYSTGNTEAFF.